The next 15 T cell receptor beta chains were all read from a single sample in a study of OX40 agonist ivuxolimab in advanced cancers. Only in-frame clones appear in the TCRdb table, and some are missing; sequencing was by immunoSEQ multiplex PCR. The table shows about 94,000 clones, with approximately 94% occurring only once. Sequencing used CD4+ or CD8+ T cells sorted from blood, obtained in a trial of the OX40 agonist ivuxolimab. The source is an adult with an advanced solid tumor such as melanoma, head and neck, liver or kidney cancer.

This chain connects TRBV12-2 to TRBJ1-1. TRBV12-2 is noted as a pseudogene. The CDR3 is made up of 16 amino acids. The CDR3 DNA sequence: TGTGCAAGTCGCTGCCGGGACCGAGTCATGAACACTGAAGCTTTCTTT. It encodes CASRCRDRVMNTEAFF.

CDR3 amino acids: CASSTNRGTNTGELFF. The CDR3 nucleotides read TGCGCCAGCAGCACGAACAGGGGAACGAACACCGGGGAGCTGTTTTTT. The V call is TRBV5-1, the J call TRBJ2-2; 7 nucleotides line up with TRBD1. This CDR3 has 16 amino acids. V shed 4 bases, J shed 0 bases, and the junction held 6 bases outside the gene matches. CDR1 and CDR2 from the germline V gene are SGHRS and YFSETQ.

This sequence joins TRBV7-9 and TRBJ2-4; D ambiguous. This CDR3 is built from 15 residues. V shed 5 bases and J shed 6 bases, with 17 bases lying between them. The germline V gene has CDR1 SEHNR and CDR2 FQNEAQ (reference sequence). The chain's CDR3 is CASSAREGLRNIQYF. Written as DNA, the CDR3 is TGTGCCAGCAGCGCTAGGGAAGGATTGAGAAACATTCAGTACTTC.

The chain couples TRBV19 to TRBJ1-1; D is possibly TRBD1 (5 bases). The CDR3 sequence is 14 residues long. Trimming cost V 6 bases and J 4 bases, with 15 bases left between them. Looked up from germline, CDR1 is LNHDA and CDR2 is SQIVND (reference sequence). CDR3 loop: CASSNAGSSTEAFF. DNA of the CDR3: TGTGCCAGTAGCAACGCAGGGTCATCCACTGAAGCTTTCTTT.

The chain joins TRBV2 to TRBJ2-1, with D unclear. V dropped 8 bases and J dropped 0 bases, with 14 bases sitting between them. CDR3 length: 15 residues. Germline-derived CDR1 and CDR2 are SNHLY and FYNNEI. CDR3 sequence (DNA): TGTGCCAGCTGCCAAGGGTTAAGCTCCTACAATGAGCAGTTCTTC. Its translation is CASCQGLSSYNEQFF.

J is TRBJ1-1 and V is TRBV6-1; a possible D gene is TRBD1 (5 bases). V was pared by 7 bases and J by 4 bases, with 13 bases between. Germline V CDR1 and CDR2: MNHNS, SASEGT. The CDR3 runs to 13 residues. CDR3 coding DNA: TGTGCCAGCACAACCGGCAGGGCCACTGAAGCTTTCTTT. Translating gives CASTTGRATEAFF.

The chain is built from TRBV14 and TRBJ2-1, with 7 bases fitting TRBD2. Germline trimming cut 4 bases from V and 9 bases from J; bases unmatched to any gene: 9. Per the germline V gene, CDR1 is SGHDN and CDR2 is FVKESK. The length of the CDR3 is 14 residues. The CDR3 reads CASSPWEGIGEQFF. CDR3 DNA sequence: TGTGCCAGCAGCCCCTGGGAGGGGATAGGTGAGCAGTTCTTC.

The chain is built from TRBV5-1 and TRBJ2-7; TRBD1 might be the D (5 bases). The ends were cut back, 0 bases at V and 3 bases at J, with 13 bases in the middle. The CDR3 is made up of 15 amino acids. In germline, CDR1 is SGHRS, CDR2 YFSETQ. CDR3 coding DNA: TGCGCCAGCAGCTTGGGGGGCCAGTCACACTACGAGCAGTACTTC. Its protein product is CASSLGGQSHYEQYF.

The J gene is TRBJ2-2, the V gene TRBV7-3, with no clear D. Trimming stripped 3 bases from V and 1 base from J, with 12 bases between. Germline V lookup: CDR1 SGHTA, CDR2 FQGTGA. The CDR3 covers 16 residues. This CDR3 is CASSFLVRMNTGELFF. The DNA of the CDR3 is TGTGCCAGCAGCTTTTTAGTACGGATGAACACCGGGGAGCTGTTTTTT.

V gene TRBV28 combines with J gene TRBJ2-5; possibly TRBD2 for D (5 bases). V lost 3 bases and J 6 bases, leaving 14 bases between the germline ends. Germline values: CDR1 MDHEN, CDR2 SYDVKM. CDR3 length: 14 amino acids. The chain's CDR3 is CASSFRGSLKTQYF. For the CDR3, the DNA is TGTGCCAGCAGTTTTCGGGGTAGCTTAAAGACCCAGTACTTC.

The chain is built from TRBV7-9 and TRBJ2-1, with D possibly called TRBD1 or TRBD2 (5 bases each). The V and J ends lost 6 bases and 7 bases respectively, with 25 bases between them. Germline loops: CDR1 SEHNR, CDR2 FQNEAQ (reference sequence). CDR3 length: 17 amino acids. The CDR3 DNA sequence: TGTGCCAGCAGATCACCTCCGAGGGACGGCCTTCTGAATGAGCAGTTCTTC. Protein sequence: CASRSPPRDGLLNEQFF.

The chain joins TRBV28 to TRBJ2-2; 9 bases fit TRBD1. V lost 3 bases to trimming and J lost 6 bases; unmatched junction nucleotides: 8. The CDR3 loop spans 16 amino acids. Germline V lookup: CDR1 MDHEN, CDR2 SYDVKM. CDR3 DNA sequence: TGTGCCAGCAGTTTGTTAGGACAGGGGACGTCCGGGGAGCTGTTTTTT. Its translation is CASSLLGQGTSGELFF.

The J gene is TRBJ1-5, the V gene TRBV6-5, with 7 bases fitting TRBD1. The length of the CDR3 is 15 residues. After removal of 0 bases from V and 7 bases from J, the junction contained 6 bases not matched to a gene. The germline gives CDR1 MNHEY, CDR2 SVGAGI. CDR3 sequence: CASSYSTGPGQPQHF. The DNA for the CDR3 is TGTGCCAGCAGTTACTCGACAGGGCCGGGGCAGCCCCAGCATTTT.

This chain joins TRBV11-2 and TRBJ1-5, with D perhaps TRBD1 (5 bases). Germline V CDR1 and CDR2: SGHAT, FQNNGV. This CDR3 comprises 15 residues. Trimming stripped 1 base from V and 3 bases from J, with 10 bases between. Here the CDR3 DNA reads TGTGCCAGCAGCTTAGGCCCGGGGGTCAATCAGCCCCAGCATTTT. As protein: CASSLGPGVNQPQHF.

The rearrangement links TRBV16 to TRBJ2-7; TRBD1 is a possible D gene (6 bases). The CDR3 is 14 amino acids. Germline CDR1 and CDR2: KGHSY and FQNENV. V was cut by 3 bases and J by 4 bases, with 13 bases left in between. The CDR3 nucleotides read TGTGCCAGCAGCCACAACAGGGAGCGGTACGAGCAGTACTTC. The encoded protein is CASSHNRERYEQYF.